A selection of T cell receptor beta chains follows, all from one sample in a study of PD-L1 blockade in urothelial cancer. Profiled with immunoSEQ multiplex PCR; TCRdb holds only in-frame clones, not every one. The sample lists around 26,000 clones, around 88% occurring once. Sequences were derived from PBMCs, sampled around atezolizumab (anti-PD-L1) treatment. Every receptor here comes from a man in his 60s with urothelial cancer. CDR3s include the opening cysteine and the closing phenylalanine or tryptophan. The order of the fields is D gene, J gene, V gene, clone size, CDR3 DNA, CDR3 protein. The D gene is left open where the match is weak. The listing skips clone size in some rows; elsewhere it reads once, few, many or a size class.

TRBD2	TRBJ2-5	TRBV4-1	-	TGCGCCAGCAGCAGTAGTGCGGCGGGAGTGTACCAAGAGACCCAGTACTTC	CASSSSAAGVYQETQYF
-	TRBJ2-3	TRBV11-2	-	TGTGCCAGCAGCTTAGGTTTGGGAAGCGGGAGCACAGATACGCAGTATTTT	CASSLGLGSGSTDTQYF
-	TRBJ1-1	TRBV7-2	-	TGTGCCAGCAGCTACGGTCAAAGGGGGTTCAGGACTGAAGCTTTCTTT	CASSYGQRGFRTEAFF
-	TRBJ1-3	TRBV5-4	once	TGTGCCAGCAGCTTGTTGATCGACAGCTCGAGTGGAAACACCATATATTTT	CASSLLIDSSSGNTIYF
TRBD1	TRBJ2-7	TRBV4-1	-	TGCGCCAGCAGCCGACGACAGGGAACCTACGAGCAGTACTTC	CASSRRQGTYEQYF
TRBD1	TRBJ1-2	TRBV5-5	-	TGTGCCAGCAGCTTGGAAATAGGGACAGCCCTTGGCGGCTACACCTTC	CASSLEIGTALGGYTF
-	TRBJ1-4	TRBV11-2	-	TGTGCCAGCAGCTTAGTACCCCCGGGGAAAGGTGGTGAAAAACTGTTTTTT	CASSLVPPGKGGEKLFF
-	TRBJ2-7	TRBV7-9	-	TGTGCCAGCAGCCCTCCGCCGGCCTACGAGCAGTACTTC	CASSPPPAYEQYF
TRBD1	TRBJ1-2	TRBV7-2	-	TGTGCCAGCAGCTTAGCGCCCGGGACAGACTATGGCTACACCTTC	CASSLAPGTDYGYTF
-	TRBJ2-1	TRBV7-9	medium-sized	TGTGCCAGCAGCCCCCGGACAGACAATGAGCAGTTCTTC	CASSPRTDNEQFF
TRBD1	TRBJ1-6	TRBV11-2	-	TGTGCCAGCAGCTCCGGACAGGGGAATTCACCCCTCCACTTT	CASSSGQGNSPLHF
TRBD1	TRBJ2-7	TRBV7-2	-	TGTGCCAGCAGCTTAATGCGGACAGGGTACGAGCAGTACTTC	CASSLMRTGYEQYF
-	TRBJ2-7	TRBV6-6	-	TGTGCCAGCAGTCTCGACAGCTACGAGCAGTACTTC	CASSLDSYEQYF
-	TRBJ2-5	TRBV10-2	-	TGCGCCAGCTATGAAGGGAGGATTAACGTTCAAGAGACCCAGTACTTC	CASYEGRINVQETQYF
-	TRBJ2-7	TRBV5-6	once	TGTGCCAGCAGCCTGCCACAGAGCTACGAGCAGTACTTC	CASSLPQSYEQYF
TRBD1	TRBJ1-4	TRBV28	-	TGTGCCAGCAGCATGGGACAGGGGAGGGAAAAACTGTTTTTT	CASSMGQGREKLFF